What follows describes a single T cell receptor beta chain. This clone has a single count. It has no known antigen specificity. Base quality data are lacking; no much larger clone is found one base away. TCRbeta CDR3 regions were amplified from genomic DNA by means of the immunoSEQ Assay, a bias-controlled multiplex PCR. The authors' analysis ran thus. Nucleated cell counts per sample were estimated from amplification of reference gene primers within the assay. Sequence reads were collapsed and filtered to measure the absolute abundance of every unique TCRbeta CDR3 rearrangement. For each sample, productive Simpson clonality was calculated as the square root of Simpson's diversity index across productive rearrangements. TCRdb carries this immuneACCESS record with in-frame sequences only. Its versions omit some clonotypes, under half of them owing to an unresolved V gene in the studies checked, with the rest unexplained. That table is the source of V, J and clone size, and D and trimming were worked out from the DNA. The sample records under 350,000 clones, around nine tenths of which are singletons. The top ten clonotypes cover roughly 5% of the sample.

The data derive from a study of blood T cell repertoires in COVID-19 (dated by TCRdb to 2018 to 2020). With respect to the entire study: Samples from collaborators originated in the United States, Italy and Spain and spanned both the acute and convalescent phases of COVID-19. The material from the prospective study consisted of cDNA or gDNA derived from T cells, B-cell-depleted T cells, or PBMCs. Subjects who had been exposed to COVID-19, were actively infected with it, or had recovered from it provided the deeply sampled blood TCRbeta repertoires that made up the dataset. The repertoires were released in a freely available public database intended as a resource for research on the immune response to SARS-CoV-2. The samples were drawn from two sources: the first 160 participants of the ongoing ImmuneRACE study, and over 950 subjects contributed by 6 global collaborators. Nearly every sample came with metadata listing a de-identified subject ID, COVID-19 status, age in years and sex. HLA class I and class II types, where available, came from metadata supplied by the sample provider rather than from assay-based typing. Beyond this particular receptor, the publication reports: The quantity of clinical and demographic metadata differed by source and by participant and was supplied without curation.

Whole blood was collected in K2EDTA tubes by collaborating institutions according to the institutions' own protocols. Collaborator samples were shipped for TCRbeta analysis as frozen whole blood, isolated PBMCs, or DNA extracted from either sample type. Per the germline V gene, SGDLS is the CDR1 and YYNGEE is the CDR2. The cysteine opens and the phenylalanine closes a CDR3 of 12 amino acids. The kept DNA is CDR3 alone, 36 bases in frame from the first base. A distance of 12 bases separates the germline ends of V and J, which lose 5 bases and 7 bases respectively. The chain was built from TRBV9 and TRBJ1-1; the D gene is not confidently resolved. Input material: peripheral blood. The sequence was obtained from a man aged 35 to 55 with acute or convalescent COVID-19. The CDR3 region has the sequence CASSTSPGEAFF. The nucleotide sequence is TGTGCCAGCAGTACTTCCCCGGGTGAAGCTTTCTTT.